This TCR beta chain was sequenced in a study of blood T cell repertoires in COVID-19. The overall study: From the United States, Italy and Spain came samples of acute and convalescent COVID-19. T cells, B-cell-depleted T cells, or PBMCs supplied cDNA or gDNA.

A Seattle source enrolled patients during active infection and followed them longitudinally. In the study's own analysis: Cell counts per sample came from amplifying reference gene primers. This table comes from immunoSEQ multiplex PCR, and its TCRdb copy is limited to in-frame clones, with some not included. V and J calls and clone size are given by that table; D and trimming were obtained from the DNA. The table records 150,000 to 200,000 clones, 90% to 95% of them present only once. CDR3 size: 13 residues. V was clipped by 6 bases and J by 7 bases, with 13 bases between them. Sequenced material: peripheral blood. The rearrangement uses TRBV12-3 or TRBV12-4 and TRBJ2-1; D is perhaps TRBD1 (6 bases). This TCR was sampled from a woman aged 55 to 70 with COVID-19, enrolled during active disease. This chain's CDR3 is CASRTSGTNEQFF. The CDR3 DNA sequence: TGTGCCAGCAGAACCTCCGGGACAAATGAGCAGTTCTTC.